Listed below are T cell receptor beta chains from one sample, sequenced in a study of CD8+CD57+ T cells in acquired aplastic anemia. TCRdb re-called the reads through MiXCR, storing one row per CDR3 protein. This table has 150,000 to 180,000 distinct CDR3 sequences, roughly 49% appearing once. The sample taken for sequencing was sorted CD4+, CD8+, or CD8+CD57+ T cells (not recorded which) from PBMCs. All receptors come from a human donor with aplastic anemia. Both conserved end residues are part of each CDR3. Each record gives: clone size, J gene, D gene, CDR3 length, V gene, CDR3 DNA, CDR3 protein. A D gene is named only where the DNA matches it firmly. Not all rows give a size; the values are once, few, many and, for expanded clones, a class.

-	TRBJ2-1	TRBD2	14	TRBV6-2/TRBV6-3	TGTGCCAGCTCGGGAGGGGAGGACTACAATGAGCAGCTCTTC	CASSGGEDYNEQLF
-	TRBJ2-7	TRBD2	15	TRBV6-5	TGTGCCAGCAGTTACGTTTCTAGCGGAGCCTACGAGCAGTACTTC	CASSYVSSGAYEQYF
many	TRBJ2-5	TRBD2	16	TRBV3-1	TGTGCCAGCAGCCAAGATACGGGGGGGGCTCGAGTGACCCAGTACTTC	CASSQDTGGARVTQYF
-	TRBJ2-7	-	15	TRBV20-1	TGCAGTGCTAGGGGGGCGGGAGTGAGGGGAAACGAGCAGTACTTC	CSARGAGVRGNEQYF
-	TRBJ2-5	-	12	TRBV20-1	TGCAGTGCTAGTAGGCAGCAAGAGACCCAGTACTTC	CSASRQQETQYF
-	TRBJ2-7	-	13	TRBV20-1	TGCAGTGCGCCGGGTCAGGGAGACTACGAGCAGTACTTC	CSAPGQGDYEQYF
-	TRBJ2-2	-	12	TRBV7-7	TGTGCCAGCAGCTCGATCACCGGGGAGCTGTTTTTT	CASSSITGELFF
once	TRBJ2-7	TRBD2	14	TRBV13	TGTGCCAGCAGCCGTCGGGGGGATTCCTACGAGCAGTACTTC	CASSRRGDSYEQYF
-	TRBJ2-7	-	12	TRBV2	TGTGCCAGTCGGGAGAGCATCTACGGGCAGTACTTC	CASRESIYGQYF
many	TRBJ2-5	TRBD2	16	TRBV20-1	TGCAGTGCTAGGTCCAAGCGGGGGGGCCGTTCTGAGACCCAGTACTTC	CSARSKRGGRSETQYF
many	TRBJ1-1	-	11	TRBV7-9	TGTGCCAGCAGGGAGGGGCAGGAAGCTTTCTTT	CASREGQEAFF
many	TRBJ2-3	-	15	TRBV15	TGTGCCACCACCCAGGGAGGTGGCACCACAGATACGCAGTATTTT	CATTQGGGTTDTQYF
-	TRBJ1-2	TRBD1	15	TRBV5-4	TGTGCCAGCAGCACACAGGGGACAGGGGGCTCTGGCTACACCTTC	CASSTQGTGGSGYTF
-	TRBJ2-7	TRBD1	16	TRBV15	TGTGCCACCAGCAGCTCCCAGGACAGGGGAGCCTACGAGCAGTACTTC	CATSSSQDRGAYEQYF
many	TRBJ2-7	TRBD2	15	TRBV6-1	TGTGCCAGCAGTGAAGTTAGCGGGAGCTCCTACGAGCAGTACTTC	CASSEVSGSSYEQYF
-	TRBJ1-2	TRBD1	15	TRBV19	TGTGCCAGTAGTCCGGGACAGGTAAACCCCTATGGCTACACCTTC	CASSPGQVNPYGYTF
many	TRBJ2-1	-	14	TRBV4-3	TGCGCCAGCAGCCCGCAACACGAAGCAAATGAGCAGTTCTTC	CASSPQHEANEQFF
-	TRBJ1-1	TRBD1	13	TRBV6-1	TGTGCCAGCAGCGGGACAGGGGGCACTGAAGCTTTCTTT	CASSGTGGTEAFF
many	TRBJ2-3	-	14	TRBV7-9	TGTGCCAGCAGCAGAGACCTTTCCACAGATACGCAGTATTTT	CASSRDLSTDTQYF
-	TRBJ2-3	TRBD2	17	TRBV29-1	TGCAGCGTTGAGCGAACCCTAGCGGGAGGGGGCACAGATACGCAGTATTTT	CSVERTLAGGGTDTQYF
few	TRBJ1-3	-	13	TRBV25-1	TGTGCCACCACCTCTATCTCTGGAAACACCATATATTTT	CATTSISGNTIYF
-	TRBJ2-7	TRBD1	15	TRBV2	TGTGCCAGCAGAGGGACAGGGACAATTATTTACGAGCAGTACTTC	CASRGTGTIIYEQYF
-	TRBJ2-7	-	13	TRBV29-1	TGCAGCGTTGAAGGAGTAAACTCCTACGAGCAGTACTTC	CSVEGVNSYEQYF
-	TRBJ1-1	-	16	TRBV11-2	TGTGCCAGCAGCTTGTTTAGGGCAGGTGGGGTCACTGAAGCTTTCTTT	CASSLFRAGGVTEAFF
-	TRBJ2-7	-	12	TRBV9	TGTGCCAGCAGCGTAGTTTCGGGCAAGCAGTACTTC	CASSVVSGKQYF
-	TRBJ2-3	-	13	TRBV29-1	TGCAGCGCCGTAGGGGCGGGCACAGATACGCAGTATTTT	CSAVGAGTDTQYF
-	TRBJ2-1	TRBD2	12	TRBV5-1	TGCGCCAGCACCGGGGGGGCGGGTGAGCAGTTCTTC	CASTGGAGEQFF
few	TRBJ2-6	-	17	TRBV7-6	TGTGCCAGCAGCCAGGGGGGTGGATCTTCTGGGGCCAACGTCCTGACTTTC	CASSQGGGSSGANVLTF
once	TRBJ2-5	TRBD1	15	TRBV11-2	TGTGCCAGCAGCCAAGAAGGACAGGGCGGAGAGACCCAGTACTTC	CASSQEGQGGETQYF
-	TRBJ2-7	-	12	TRBV19	TGTGCTAGAGGAAGGACAGTCTACGAGCAGTACTTC	CARGRTVYEQYF
many	TRBJ2-1	-	14	TRBV5-5	TGTGCCAGCAGCTTGCAGTACCCATACAATGAGCAGTTCTTC	CASSLQYPYNEQFF
once	TRBJ2-5	-	15	TRBV3-1	TGTGCCAGCAGCCTCCTAGGGGGGGCAAGGGAGACCCAGTACTTC	CASSLLGGARETQYF
many	TRBJ2-3	TRBD2	16	TRBV7-8	TGTGCCAGCAGCTTAAGGACTAGCGGGGGGGACGATACGCAGTATTTT	CASSLRTSGGDDTQYF
-	TRBJ1-1	-	15	TRBV10-3	TGTGCCACTGGGGGGACCGGCACACCGAACACTGAAGCTTTCTTT	CATGGTGTPNTEAFF
-	TRBJ1-1	TRBD1	14	TRBV29-1	TGCAGCGTTGGGGGGACAGGTAGGGGGACTGAAGCTTTCTTT	CSVGGTGRGTEAFF
-	TRBJ2-7	-	14	TRBV2	TGTGCCAGCAGTGCCTATCCCTTAAAAGGCGAGCAGTACTTC	CASSAYPLKGEQYF
-	TRBJ2-5	TRBD2	15	TRBV20-1	TGCAGTGCTAGAAGGGCCCGGACTAGCGGGGAGACCCAGTACTTC	CSARRARTSGETQYF
-	TRBJ2-5	-	13	TRBV20-1	TGCAGTGCCGATCGGGGGGCTGGGGAGACCCAGTACTTC	CSADRGAGETQYF
many	TRBJ2-7	-	15	TRBV7-9	TGTGCCAGCAGCTCCGTCGAGGAGGCCTCCTACGAGCAGTACTTC	CASSSVEEASYEQYF
many	TRBJ1-2	TRBD1	15	TRBV12-3/TRBV12-4	TGTGCCAGCAGAAAAATACAGGGGGCGAAGAATGGCTACACCTTC	CASRKIQGAKNGYTF
many	TRBJ1-2	TRBD1	15	TRBV7-9	TGTGCCAGCAGCTCGGAGGGGACAGGGATCTATGGCTACACCTTC	CASSSEGTGIYGYTF
-	TRBJ1-4	TRBD1	16	TRBV6-1	TGTGCCAGCAGCCCCCGTCGCGGGACAGGGAGTGAAAAACTGTTTTTT	CASSPRRGTGSEKLFF
-	TRBJ2-3	TRBD1	14	TRBV29-1	TGCAGCGTCCAGGACAGGGACAGTACAGATACGCAGTATTTT	CSVQDRDSTDTQYF
-	TRBJ2-7	-	14	TRBV10-3	TGTGCCATCAGTGAAGGAGCGGTTGAGGACGAGCAGTACTTC	CAISEGAVEDEQYF
-	TRBJ2-5	-	13	TRBV7-9	TGTGCCAGCAGCCCCTCTAAGCATCAGCCCCAGTACTTC	CASSPSKHQPQYF
once	TRBJ1-1	-	15	TRBV20-1	TGCAGTGCTAGTATCGTAAGGGGGGTGGGCACTGAAGCTTTCTTT	CSASIVRGVGTEAFF
-	TRBJ1-5	-	12	TRBV6-1	TGTGCCATCAGTGAGCCAGGTCAGCCCCAGCATTTT	CAISEPGQPQHF
-	TRBJ1-5	-	16	TRBV20-1	TGCAGTGCTAGGATCCTCGGACTACGTAGCAATCAGCCCCAGCATTTT	CSARILGLRSNQPQHF
many	TRBJ1-2	-	14	TRBV9	TGTGCCAGCACCGTAGGGGGGGGAAACTATGGCTACACCTTC	CASTVGGGNYGYTF
-	TRBJ2-3	TRBD2	15	TRBV13	TGTGCCAGCAGCATCCGACTAGCCGTCACAGATACGCAGTATTTT	CASSIRLAVTDTQYF
-	TRBJ1-6	-	13	TRBV6-1	TGTGCCAGCAGTGAAGGTCAGGGCCTTGCCCTCCACTTT	CASSEGQGLALHF
-	TRBJ2-7	-	14	TRBV15	TGTGCCACCAGCAGTCACGACAGGCTACGGGAGCAGTACTTC	CATSSHDRLREQYF
-	TRBJ2-7	-	11	TRBV7-9	TGTGCCAGCAGCCCGCGGATCGAGCAGTACTTC	CASSPRIEQYF
-	TRBJ1-1	-	12	TRBV7-9	TGTGCCAGCAGCTTAGAGGCCAGGGAAGCTTTCTTT	CASSLEAREAFF
-	TRBJ2-7	-	13	TRBV9	TGTGCCAGCAGCGGACTAGATGGCGGCGAGCAGTACTTC	CASSGLDGGEQYF
-	TRBJ2-7	TRBD2	16	TRBV15	TGTGCCACCAGCAGAGGGACTAGCGGGGGGGGCTACGAGCAGTACTTC	CATSRGTSGGGYEQYF
-	TRBJ1-2	-	14	TRBV9	TGTGCCAGCAGCGTGGGAGGGGTAGAAGGAGGCTACACCTTC	CASSVGGVEGGYTF
many	TRBJ2-5	-	16	TRBV25-1	TGTGCCAGCAGCAAAACAGGGTTTAGGGGATATGAGACCCAGTACTTC	CASSKTGFRGYETQYF
few	TRBJ2-4	TRBD1	12	TRBV3-1	TGTGCCAGCAGCCAATTGACAGGGGTTCAGTACTTC	CASSQLTGVQYF
-	TRBJ2-1	TRBD2	13	TRBV7-9	TGTGCCAGCAGGACTAGCGACTACAATGAGCAGTTCTTC	CASRTSDYNEQFF